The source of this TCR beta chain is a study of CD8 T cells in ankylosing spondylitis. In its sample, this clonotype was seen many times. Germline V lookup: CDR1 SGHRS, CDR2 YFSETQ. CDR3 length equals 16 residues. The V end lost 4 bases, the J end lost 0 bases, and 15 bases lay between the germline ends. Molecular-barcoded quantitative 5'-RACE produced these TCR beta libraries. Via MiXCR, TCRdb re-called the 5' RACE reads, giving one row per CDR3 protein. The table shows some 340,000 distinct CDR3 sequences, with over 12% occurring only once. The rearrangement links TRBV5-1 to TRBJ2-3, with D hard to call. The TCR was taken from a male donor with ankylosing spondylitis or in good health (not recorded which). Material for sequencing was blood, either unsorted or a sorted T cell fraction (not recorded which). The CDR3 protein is CASSPVTFASTDTQYF. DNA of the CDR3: TGCGCCAGCAGCCCGGTGACTTTTGCTAGCACAGATACGCAGTATTTT.